The present T cell receptor (beta chain) was sequenced within a study of blood T cell repertoires in COVID-19. CDR1 is LNHDA, CDR2 SQIVND, per germline (reference sequence). CDR3 length: 14 residues. Germline trimming cut 7 bases from V and 5 bases from J; bases unmatched to any gene: 6. Generated by immunoSEQ multiplex PCR, the TCRdb table keeps only in-frame clones and is missing some. The sample includes about 45,000 clones, roughly nine tenths of them seen just once. The sequencing input was peripheral blood. The rearrangement links TRBV19 to TRBJ1-5; 9 positions match TRBD1. This clonotype was obtained from a woman at least 80 years old in a cohort sampled during active or convalescent COVID-19. The CDR3 bases are TGTGCCAGTACCGGGACAGGGTTCTATCAGCCCCAGCATTTT. As protein: CASTGTGFYQPQHF. Supplemented by reference TRBV19 and TRBJ1-5, the full variable domain reads DGGITQSPKYLFRKEGQNVTLSCEQNLNHDAMYWYRQDPGQGLRLIYYSQIVNDFQKGDIAEGYSVSREKKESFPLTVTSAQKNPTAFYLCASTGTGFYQPQHFGDGTRLSIL.